This section outlines one T cell receptor (beta chain) sequence together with its context. No antigen is known for it. This entry comes from a study of radiotherapy plus CTLA-4 blockade in lung cancer. Trimming left V 3 bases short and J 4 bases short, with 3 bases between. The CDR3 is 12 amino acids. Germline V gives CDR1 MDHEN, CDR2 SYDVKM. Profiling relied on immunoSEQ multiplex PCR, and the TCRdb table lists in-frame clones only, not all of them. The data contain about 49,000 clones, more than 75% of them seen just once; the ten biggest clones take up 28%. Broader study findings: Early clone dynamics of blood T cells, plus interferon-beta, reportedly predicted response best.

The receptor was isolated from a human donor with non-small cell lung cancer whose response to radiotherapy plus ipilimumab could not be evaluated. The V gene is TRBV28, the J gene TRBJ2-2; no definite D call. The source material was peripheral blood, sampled from a patient treated with radiotherapy plus ipilimumab. CDR3 sequence reads: CASSFSTGELFF. In nucleotides, the CDR3 is TGTGCCAGCAGTTTCTCCACCGGGGAGCTGTTTTTT.